These T cell receptor beta chains were read from a single sample in a study of blood T cell repertoires in COVID-19. The assay was immunoSEQ multiplex PCR, and TCRdb's table has in-frame clones only and misses some. The sample shows 45,000 to 55,000 clones, more than 75% of them seen only once. Sequencing was carried out using peripheral blood. The receptors derive from an elderly woman with acute or convalescent COVID-19. Both conserved end residues are part of each CDR3. The D gene is left open where the match is weak. Clone size is stated in some rows and not others, as once, few, many or a class when expanded.

TGTGCCAGCAGCGTTGAAGCGGGGGATCAGCCCCAGCATTTT	CASSVEAGDQPQHF	TRBV6-4	TRBJ1-5	.	.
TGTGCCAGCATATTCCCCGGGACAGGGGATTCACCCCTCCACTTT	CASIFPGTGDSPLHF	TRBV2	TRBJ1-6	TRBD1	.
TGTGCCAGCAGCTTAGAATCAGGGGGAAGTGGGGCCAACGTCCTGACTTTC	CASSLESGGSGANVLTF	TRBV7-6	TRBJ2-6	TRBD1	once
TGTGCCAGCAGTGGTCCGGGGGGAAACTATGGCTACACCTTC	CASSGPGGNYGYTF	TRBV3-1/TRBV3-2	TRBJ1-2	.	.
TGTGCCAGTCTACCGTCCCTGGGGGGGACAGATACGCAGTATTTT	CASLPSLGGTDTQYF	TRBV19	TRBJ2-3	TRBD2	.
TGTGCCAGCCTCTTGAGCGGGACACTCACAGATACGCAGTATTTT	CASLLSGTLTDTQYF	TRBV18	TRBJ2-3	.	.
TGTGCCAGCAGCTTATTATTTGGAGGGGTTGACATTCAGTACTTC	CASSLLFGGVDIQYF	TRBV11-2	TRBJ2-4	.	.
TGTGCCAGCAGCTTCTCCTCTAGGCGCGAGCAGTACTTC	CASSFSSRREQYF	TRBV7-3	TRBJ2-7	.	.
TGTGCCAGCAGCTTGCGCTCAGGCCTCAATCAGCCCCAGCATTTT	CASSLRSGLNQPQHF	TRBV5-6	TRBJ1-5	.	.
TGTGCCAGCAGCCACGTTTACAATGAGCAGTTCTTC	CASSHVYNEQFF	TRBV3-1/TRBV3-2	TRBJ2-1	.	.
TGTGCCAGCAGCCTTGCGACTAGCGGCACCAATGAGCAGTTCTTC	CASSLATSGTNEQFF	TRBV7-6	TRBJ2-1	TRBD2	.
TGTGCCAGCAGCCGAAGAACGGAGGGCACTGAAGCTTTCTTT	CASSRRTEGTEAFF	TRBV3-1/TRBV3-2	TRBJ1-1	.	once